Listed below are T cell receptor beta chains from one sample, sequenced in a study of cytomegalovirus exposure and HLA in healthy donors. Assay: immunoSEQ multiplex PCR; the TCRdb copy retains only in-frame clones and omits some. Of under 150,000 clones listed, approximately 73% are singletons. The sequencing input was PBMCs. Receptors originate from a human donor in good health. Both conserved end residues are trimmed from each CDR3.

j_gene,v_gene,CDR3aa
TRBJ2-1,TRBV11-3,ASSPSFGDRGTRVNEQF
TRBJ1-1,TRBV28,ASSVTGMGTEAF
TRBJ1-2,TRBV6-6,ASRETAAYYGYT
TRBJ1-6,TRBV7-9,ASSSRDRGGNSPLH
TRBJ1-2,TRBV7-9,SSSLGSADGYT
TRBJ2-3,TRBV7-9,ASSLAVTSTDTQY
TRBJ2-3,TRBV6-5,ASSYSTTIGTQY
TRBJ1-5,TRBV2,ASSSLQGKDQPQH
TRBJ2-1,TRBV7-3,ASSSGQNEQF
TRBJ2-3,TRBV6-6,ASSYSGDRGSDTQY
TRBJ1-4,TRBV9,ASALGGWRENEKLF
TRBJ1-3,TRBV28,ASSLFPEGLDGNTIY
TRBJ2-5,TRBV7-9,ASSLRRRQGPQETQY
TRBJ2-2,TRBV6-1,ASSGAVWNTGELF